Presented here are 2 T cell receptor beta chains from one specimen sequenced in a study of type 1 regulatory T cells. TCRdb ran MiXCR on the reads and lists one entry per CDR3 protein. The data contain about 42,000 distinct CDR3 sequences, less than 15% of them seen just once; the ten biggest clones take up 6.5% to 9%. These TCRs' antigens remain unknown. The source material was cultured non-Tr1 T cells, either the whole culture or a sorted T cell fraction (not recorded which). All receptors come from a human donor in good health.

A few counts support this clonotype. This chain links TRBV7-2 with TRBJ1-2, with 9 positions matching TRBD1. This CDR3 is 14 amino acids long. The germline V gene encodes CDR1 SGHTA and CDR2 FQGNSA. V lost 2 bases and J lost 7; bases outside the gene matches: 5. CDR3 sequence reads: CASSLSGTGTGYTF. The CDR3 DNA reads as TGTGCCAGCAGCTTATCGGGGACAGGGACTGGCTACACCTTC.

In this sample, this clonotype turned up many times. The rearrangement links TRBV20-1 to TRBJ1-6; perhaps TRBD1 as D (5 bases). Germline CDR1 and CDR2: DFQATT and SNEGSKA (reference sequence). Between the trimmed V and J ends, which lost 2 bases and 6 bases, there was a span of 5 bases. The CDR3 consists of 12 residues. The DNA for the CDR3 is TGCAGTGCTAGACAGGGTAATTCACCCCTCCACTTT. It yields the protein CSARQGNSPLHF.